The 17 T cell receptor beta chains listed next were all sequenced from one sample in a study of immune characteristics of hereditary and idiopathic chronic pancreatitis. Chronic pancreatitis tissue was collected during total pancreatectomy with islet autotransplantation. Sequencing used immunoSEQ multiplex PCR; TCRdb keeps in-frame clones, though not all of them. The data show about 1,000 clones, with 70% to 80% seen just once and roughly 15% held by the top ten. Material: pancreas tissue with idiopathic chronic pancreatitis. The receptors shown here come from a human donor with chronic pancreatitis.

This chain uses TRBV4-1 with TRBJ2-7, with a tentative D call TRBD2 (5 bases). The germline gives CDR1 MGHRA, CDR2 YSYEKL. This CDR3 is built from 14 residues. V was cut by 2 bases and J by 2 bases, with 10 bases left in between. The DNA for the CDR3 is TGCGCCAGCAGCCAACCAAGGACTCCCTACGAGCAGTACTTC. This codes for CASSQPRTPYEQYF.

The V gene is TRBV29-1, the J gene TRBJ2-1; maybe TRBD2 (7 bases). CDR1 SQVTM and CDR2 ANQGSEA come from the germline V gene. V lost 7 bases and J lost 6, with 16 bases in between. This CDR3 has 13 amino acids. Here the CDR3 DNA reads TGCAGCGGCCTAGGGGGGGTGGGCAATGAGCAGTTCTTC. It is translated as CSGLGGVGNEQFF.

The V and J genes are TRBV7-8 and TRBJ1-6; D is unclear. Between the trimmed V and J ends, which lost 1 base and 11 bases, there was a span of 9 bases. This CDR3 is 13 amino acids long. Germline-derived CDR1 and CDR2 are SGHVS and FQNEAQ. CDR3 sequence reads: CASSLELVPPLHF. CDR3 bases: TGTGCCAGCAGCTTAGAGTTGGTTCCACCCCTCCACTTT.

The V gene is TRBV7-9, the J gene TRBJ1-1, with no clear D. This CDR3 is 15 amino acids long. V was clipped by 1 base and J by 2 bases, with 11 bases between them. Germline-derived CDR1 and CDR2 are SEHNR and FQNEAQ (reference sequence). CDR3 DNA sequence: TGTGCCAGCAGCTTAGATCCACAGCCCAACACTGAAGCTTTCTTT. Protein: CASSLDPQPNTEAFF.

This clone showed up just once. The rearrangement uses TRBV3-1 (or the pseudogene TRBV3-2) and TRBJ2-5, with TRBD2 matching 11 bases. CDR1 is LGHDT and CDR2 is YNNKEL in the germline V gene (reference sequence). V trimming: 4 bases; J trimming: 1 base; junction bases outside the gene matches: 5. CDR3 length equals 16 residues. The CDR3 loop is CASSLLAGGPQETQYF. For the CDR3, the DNA is TGTGCCAGCAGCCTCCTAGCGGGGGGCCCCCAAGAGACCCAGTACTTC.

The chain couples TRBV5-1 to TRBJ2-3; D might be TRBD2 (5 bases). The V end lost 7 bases, the J end lost 0 bases, and 9 bases lay between the germline ends. Per the germline V gene, CDR1 is SGHRS and CDR2 is YFSETQ. This CDR3 is 13 amino acids long. The CDR3 here is CASATGSTDTQYF. The CDR3, as DNA: TGCGCCAGCGCGACGGGGAGCACAGATACGCAGTATTTT.

The CDR3 nucleotides are TGCGCCAGCAGCTTCACTAGCGGGAGCGCCAATGAGCAGTTCTTC. This gives the protein CASSFTSGSANEQFF. V is TRBV5-1 and J is TRBJ2-1, with TRBD2 matching over 11 bases. V shed 2 bases and J 6 bases; nucleotides not matched to a gene: 4. Germline lookup yields CDR1 SGHRS and CDR2 YFSETQ. The CDR3 has 15 residues.

The chain combines TRBV5-1 with TRBJ2-3, with 11 bases aligning to TRBD2. CDR3 length: 16 residues. Trimming cost V 0 bases and J 7 bases; bases outside gene matches: 7. Germline V gene lookup returns CDR1 SGHRS and CDR2 YFSETQ. CDR3 protein: CASSLETSGAIHTQYF. The CDR3 region has the DNA TGCGCCAGCAGCTTGGAGACTAGCGGGGCCATACATACGCAGTATTTT.

The table lists this clone with a few counts. The chain links TRBV5-1 to TRBJ1-1; D is unresolved. Trimming left V 0 bases short and J 4 bases short, with 19 bases between. The CDR3 sequence is 17 residues long. Germline CDR1 reads SGHRS; CDR2 reads YFSETQ. In DNA form, the CDR3 reads TGCGCCAGCAGCTTGGGATTTGGAGGAGGTCTAATCACTGAAGCTTTCTTT. This translates into CASSLGFGGGLITEAFF.

The rearrangement joins TRBV5-4 to TRBJ2-2; D not resolved. Germline V gene sequence: CDR1 SGHNT, CDR2 YYREEE (reference sequence). Trimming removed 4 bases at V and 0 bases at J, with 13 bases between. The CDR3 runs 16 residues. The CDR3 nucleotides read TGTGCCAGCAGCCGTCCTGATCTAGCGAACACCGGGGAGCTGTTTTTT. Residues: CASSRPDLANTGELFF.

The chain has TRBV19 and TRBJ2-2, with TRBD1 identical over 10 bases. CDR3 size: 15 residues. V lost 8 bases and J lost 1; bases outside the gene matches: 4. Germline CDR1 is LNHDA and CDR2 is SQIVND (reference sequence). Written as DNA, the CDR3 is TGTGCCAGTTTCCGGACAGGGGGGAACACCGGGGAGCTGTTTTTT. Translating it yields CASFRTGGNTGELFF.

The rearrangement links TRBV19 to TRBJ2-1, with a possible D match to TRBD2 (5 bases). Trimming shortened V by 10 bases and J by 0 bases, and 16 bases separated the two germline ends. The CDR3 is made up of 15 amino acids. Germline V gives CDR1 LNHDA, CDR2 SQIVND (reference sequence). CDR3 sequence reads: CATTDGESSYNEQFF. CDR3 coding DNA: TGTGCCACCACGGACGGGGAGAGCTCCTACAATGAGCAGTTCTTC.

The chain has TRBV6-2 or TRBV6-3 and TRBJ2-6; D is ambiguous. This CDR3 comprises 15 residues. Trimming left V 2 bases short and J 1 base short, with 6 bases between. Germline CDR1 reads MNHEY; CDR2 reads SVGEGT. DNA of the CDR3: TGTGCCAGCAGTTACAGGGTGTCTGGGGCCAACGTCCTGACTTTC. Translating gives CASSYRVSGANVLTF.

This chain uses TRBV19 with TRBJ1-5; TRBD1 matches 10 bases. The CDR3 totals 16 residues. Looked up from germline, CDR1 is LNHDA and CDR2 is SQIVND (reference sequence). After removal of 4 bases from V and 6 bases from J, the junction contained 9 bases not matched to a gene. The CDR3: CASSTRDRGLSQPQHF. The CDR3 nucleotides are TGTGCCAGTAGTACCCGGGACAGGGGCCTTTCTCAGCCCCAGCATTTT.

This chain uses TRBV6-4 with TRBJ1-2; 7 nucleotides align to TRBD1. Germline CDR1 MRHNA, CDR2 SNTAGT. Germline trimming cut 2 bases from V and 5 bases from J; bases unmatched to any gene: 8. The CDR3 loop spans 15 amino acids. The CDR3 coding sequence is TGTGCCAGCAGTGACGGATCAGGGGGGCAATATGGCTACACCTTC. It codes for CASSDGSGGQYGYTF.

The J gene is TRBJ2-3, the V gene TRBV18; D is possibly TRBD1 (6 bases). This CDR3 region has 17 residues. V lost 2 bases and J lost 0, with 15 bases in between. Germline V gene lookup returns CDR1 KGHSH and CDR2 LQKENI. The CDR3 nucleotides are TGTGCCAGCTCACCAACCGGGACACCAGCTAGCACAGATACGCAGTATTTT. The encoded protein is CASSPTGTPASTDTQYF.

This clone has just a few counts. J is TRBJ2-3 and V is TRBV5-1, with 13 bases lining up with TRBD2. The CDR3 totals 19 residues. Trimming took 4 bases from V and 0 from J; bases not matched to a gene: 11. CDR1 is SGHRS, CDR2 YFSETQ, per germline. DNA for the CDR3: TGCGCCAGCAGCGGAATATCGGGACTAGCGGGGACTAGCACAGATACGCAGTATTTT. Protein product: CASSGISGLAGTSTDTQYF.